The rows below give T cell receptor beta chains drawn from one sample of a study of graft-versus-host responses after intestinal transplantation. Measured with immunoSEQ multiplex PCR; TCRdb has only the in-frame clones, and not every one. This sample carries tens of thousands of clones, about 90% of them seen once, and the ten largest clones take roughly 2.8%. The specimen comprised PBMCs, sampled about 4 months after intestinal transplantation. The source of these receptors is a human patient who received an intestinal transplant, so some T cells may come from the graft donor. CDR3s include the opening cysteine and the closing phenylalanine or tryptophan. Each record gives: clone size, J gene, V gene, D gene, CDR3 DNA, CDR3 protein. The D gene is left open where the match is weak. Expanded clones are given a class, and other clones once, few, many or no size at all.

- | TRBJ2-1 | TRBV7-3 | TRBD2 | TGTGCCAGCAGCCCGAATAGCGGGAGAAACAATGAGCAGTTCTTC | CASSPNSGRNNEQFF
- | TRBJ1-2 | TRBV28 | - | TGTGCCAGCAGTTCGGGGTATGGCTACACCTTC | CASSSGYGYTF
- | TRBJ2-1 | TRBV5-1 | - | TGCGCCAGCAGCTTGGGAGACGGGGCCTACAATGAGCAGTTCTTC | CASSLGDGAYNEQFF
- | TRBJ2-7 | TRBV7-8 | - | TGTGCCAGCAGCATCGACGAGACGGGGTTCGAGCAGTACTTC | CASSIDETGFEQYF
- | TRBJ2-3 | TRBV29-1 | TRBD1 | TGCAGCGTTCCGAGGCTAATGACAGGGTTAGATACGCAGTATTTT | CSVPRLMTGLDTQYF
- | TRBJ2-5 | TRBV19 | - | TGTGCCAGTAGTATTTCGGCGTTAGGGCAAGAGACCCAGTACTTC | CASSISALGQETQYF
- | TRBJ2-5 | TRBV10-1 | TRBD2 | TGCGCCAGCACGGGGCTAGCGGGTATCCAAGAGACCCAGTACTTC | CASTGLAGIQETQYF
once | TRBJ2-3 | TRBV2 | TRBD1 | TGTGCCAGCAGCAGGGACAGGGGAGATACGCAGTATTTT | CASSRDRGDTQYF
- | TRBJ1-5 | TRBV19 | TRBD1 | TGTGCCAGCCGACAGGGCGCCGTGGGCAATCAGCCCCAGCATTTT | CASRQGAVGNQPQHF
- | TRBJ1-1 | TRBV2 | - | TGTGCCAGCAGCCGACAGGCGAACACTGAAGCTTTCTTT | CASSRQANTEAFF
- | TRBJ2-7 | TRBV4-2 | TRBD2 | TGTGCCAGCAGCCAAGGAGCATTAGCGGGAGGATACGAGCAGTACTTC | CASSQGALAGGYEQYF
- | TRBJ2-7 | TRBV7-2 | - | TGTGCCAGCAGCTTCTCGGACCTCTACGAGCAGTACTTC | CASSFSDLYEQYF
- | TRBJ2-7 | TRBV4-1 | TRBD2 | TGCGCCAGCAGCCAGCACCGGGACTACAAGTCCCTACTCGAGCAGTACTTC | CASSQHRDYKSLLEQYF
- | TRBJ1-2 | TRBV28 | - | TGTGCCAGCACTAAGGGGCCGGACTATGGCTACACCTTC | CASTKGPDYGYTF
- | TRBJ2-7 | TRBV11-2 | - | TGTGCCAGCAGCCCCTCTTTCGGGAGGGACAGGGATTACGAGCAGTACTTC | CASSPSFGRDRDYEQYF
- | TRBJ2-3 | TRBV5-1 | TRBD2 | TGCGCCACGACCCGGGGAGGGGCTGGCCTAGATACGCAGTATTTT | CATTRGGAGLDTQYF
- | TRBJ1-2 | TRBV5-6 | TRBD1 | TGTGCCAGCAGTCGCACAGGGGGCTATGGCTACACCTTC | CASSRTGGYGYTF
- | TRBJ2-7 | TRBV27 | - | TGTGCCAGCAGACTTTTCCATGGCGTCTACGAGCAGTACTTC | CASRLFHGVYEQYF
- | TRBJ2-7 | TRBV10-1 | TRBD1 | TGCGCCAGCAGTGCTTGGACAGGGGGCGACGAGCAGTACTTC | CASSAWTGGDEQYF
- | TRBJ2-5 | TRBV10-1 | TRBD2 | TGCGCCAGCAGCGGGGGACTAGCGGGAGTTCGTGAGACCCAGTACTTC | CASSGGLAGVRETQYF
once | TRBJ2-3 | TRBV28 | TRBD1 | TGTGCCAGCAGTTTACCCGACAGGGTAAATACGCAGTATTTT | CASSLPDRVNTQYF
- | TRBJ2-7 | TRBV15 | - | TGTGCCACCAGCCCCACAGTCTCCTACGAGCAGTACTTC | CATSPTVSYEQYF
- | TRBJ1-4 | TRBV7-9 | - | TGTGCCAGCAGCCCGAGCTATTTGGAGGAAAAACTGTTTTTT | CASSPSYLEEKLFF
- | TRBJ2-7 | TRBV7-9 | - | TGTGCCAGCAGCTTAGCAGCCAGGGAAGGTGAGCAGTACTTC | CASSLAAREGEQYF
- | TRBJ2-7 | TRBV19 | TRBD2 | TGTGCCAGTAGTATTAGCGGGATAGACTCCTACGAGCAGTACTTC | CASSISGIDSYEQYF
- | TRBJ2-5 | TRBV5-4 | - | TGTGCCAGTAGCCGCTCCGGAGGGGGTGTAGAGACCCAGTACTTC | CASSRSGGGVETQYF
- | TRBJ1-2 | TRBV19 | - | TGTGCCAGTAGTATCGGCACAGGGTACTATGGCTACACCTTC | CASSIGTGYYGYTF
- | TRBJ1-2 | TRBV19 | - | TGTGCCAGTAGCGCAGGGGACTATGGCTACACCTTC | CASSAGDYGYTF
- | TRBJ2-7 | TRBV27 | TRBD2 | TGTGCCAGCAGTTTGCTAGCGGGGTCTTACGAGCAGTACTTC | CASSLLAGSYEQYF
- | TRBJ2-2 | TRBV19 | - | TGTGCCAGTAGTATAGATCTGTACACCGGGGAGCTGTTTTTT | CASSIDLYTGELFF
- | TRBJ2-6 | TRBV13 | - | TGTGCCAGCAGCTTAGCCGACTCTGGGGCCAACGTCCTGACTTTC | CASSLADSGANVLTF